This T cell receptor (beta chain) was captured in a study of CD8 T cells in ankylosing spondylitis (dated by TCRdb to 2015 to 2018). With respect to the entire study: The study profiled T cell receptor beta repertoires in healthy donors and ankylosing spondylitis patients to find disease-linked TCR variants. The full study cohort comprised around 25 ankylosing spondylitis patients and over 95 healthy donors. Peripheral blood was sampled, and synovial fluid was additionally collected from ankylosing spondylitis patients. Overall study results and their limits: A CD8+ phenotype was shown by the disease-linked clones, which were found at relatively low frequencies in peripheral blood. Some motif variants were previously reported in synovial fluid and blood of reactive arthritis patients, suggesting common disease-initiation mechanisms. Blood from ankylosing spondylitis patients appeared to be characterized by a TCR beta motif made up of under ten highly homologous amino acid variants. Significant enrichment of the disease-linked clones was reported in matched synovial fluid samples from ankylosing spondylitis patients.

This clonotype was observed a handful of times. Its antigen specificity is not known. Within one base of it there is no much larger clone, and no base qualities were kept. Instrument on record: Illumina HiSeq 2500. TCR beta libraries were prepared by quantitative 5'-RACE with molecular barcodes. From the authors' description of their analysis: A new computational method based on a probabilistic model of VDJ rearrangement was used to identify disease-linked TCR variants. TCRdb reprocessing: public reads trimmed at Q25 with fastp, clones called with MiXCR, in-frame beta chains kept. When rows share a CDR3 protein, they turn into one entry using the most common DNA and genes. The V and J calls were not made by the authors but by TCRdb's processing. The sample table lists over 150,000 distinct CDR3 sequences, roughly 12% of them with a count of one. The ten largest clonotypes hold approximately 16% of the sample.

CDR1 SQVTM and CDR2 ANQGSEA are derived from the germline V gene. The cysteine opens and the phenylalanine closes a CDR3 of 14 amino acids. Just CDR3 DNA is preserved here, 42 bases in frame from base 1. V and J are trimmed by 4 bases and 6 bases, and the gene matches miss 9 bases of the junction. This sequence originates from a male donor with ankylosing spondylitis or in good health (not recorded which). Sample: blood, either unsorted or a sorted T cell fraction (not recorded which). Recombination joined TRBV29-1 with TRBJ2-1; 7 central bases correspond to TRBD1. The nucleotide sequence is TGCAGCGTTGTAGCCAGGGGGTTGGGCAATGAGCAGTTCTTC. It translates as CSVVARGLGNEQFF.